The rows below give T cell receptor beta chains drawn from one sample of a study of blood T cell repertoires in COVID-19. Only in-frame clones appear in the TCRdb table, and some are missing; sequencing was by immunoSEQ multiplex PCR. The sample carries 200,000 to 300,000 clones, 85% to 90% recorded once. The material sequenced was peripheral blood. These receptors all stem from a woman between 40 and 50 years old with acute or convalescent COVID-19. CDR3s include the opening cysteine and the closing phenylalanine or tryptophan. Fields, in order: CDR3 length, D gene, clone size, V gene, J gene, CDR3 protein, CDR3 DNA. The D gene is left open where the match is weak. Not all rows give a size; the values are once, few, many and, for expanded clones, a class.

cdr3_length: 17
d_call: TRBD1
clone_size: NA
v_call: TRBV30
j_call: TRBJ1-1
cdr3_aa: CAWASGQGLVSWREAFF
cdr3_nt: TGTGCCTGGGCCTCCGGACAGGGGCTGGTCTCCTGGAGGGAAGCTTTCTTT

cdr3_length: 14
d_call: NA
clone_size: NA
v_call: TRBV9
j_call: TRBJ2-5
cdr3_aa: CASSSAAGQETQYF
cdr3_nt: TGTGCCAGCAGCTCAGCGGCGGGACAAGAGACCCAGTACTTC

cdr3_length: 17
d_call: NA
clone_size: NA
v_call: TRBV4-1
j_call: TRBJ1-3
cdr3_aa: CASSQTTLTGSRNTIYF
cdr3_nt: TGCGCCAGCAGCCAAACCACGCTAACAGGGAGTAGAAACACCATATATTTT

cdr3_length: 15
d_call: NA
clone_size: NA
v_call: TRBV5-1
j_call: TRBJ2-5
cdr3_aa: CASSPLTGGGETQYF
cdr3_nt: TGCGCCAGCAGCCCGCTGACAGGCGGTGGGGAGACCCAGTACTTC

cdr3_length: 15
d_call: TRBD1
clone_size: NA
v_call: TRBV6-5
j_call: TRBJ1-6
cdr3_aa: CASSYSGAGGSPLHF
cdr3_nt: TGTGCCAGCAGTTACTCTGGGGCAGGGGGCTCACCCCTCCACTTT

cdr3_length: 13
d_call: TRBD1
clone_size: NA
v_call: TRBV19
j_call: TRBJ1-1
cdr3_aa: CASSPRQGAEAFF
cdr3_nt: TGTGCCAGTAGTCCCCGACAGGGAGCTGAAGCTTTCTTT

cdr3_length: 17
d_call: NA
clone_size: NA
v_call: TRBV29-1
j_call: TRBJ1-3
cdr3_aa: CSVEDLSVRSSGNTIYF
cdr3_nt: TGCAGCGTTGAAGATCTCTCCGTGAGGTCCTCTGGAAACACCATATATTTT

cdr3_length: 16
d_call: NA
clone_size: NA
v_call: TRBV5-1
j_call: TRBJ1-1
cdr3_aa: CASSLAGGPENTEAFF
cdr3_nt: TGCGCCAGCAGCTTGGCCGGGGGACCCGAGAACACTGAAGCTTTCTTT

cdr3_length: 12
d_call: NA
clone_size: NA
v_call: TRBV6-5
j_call: TRBJ1-1
cdr3_aa: CASTSRQTEAFF
cdr3_nt: TGTGCCAGCACATCGCGGCAGACTGAAGCTTTCTTT

cdr3_length: 15
d_call: NA
clone_size: once
v_call: TRBV5-1
j_call: TRBJ1-3
cdr3_aa: CASSHGGVPGNTIYF
cdr3_nt: TGCGCCAGCAGCCATGGGGGGGTCCCTGGAAACACCATATATTTT

cdr3_length: 14
d_call: NA
clone_size: NA
v_call: TRBV10-2
j_call: TRBJ1-4
cdr3_aa: CASSETGKEEKLFF
cdr3_nt: TGCGCCAGCAGTGAGACAGGGAAAGAAGAAAAACTGTTTTTT

cdr3_length: 14
d_call: TRBD2
clone_size: few
v_call: TRBV19
j_call: TRBJ2-1
cdr3_aa: CASSPREGREEQFF
cdr3_nt: TGTGCCAGTAGTCCCCGGGAAGGGCGGGAGGAGCAGTTCTTC